The 23 T cell receptor beta chains presented below share a single source sample, sequenced in a study of Ad26.COV2.S vaccination and SARS-CoV-2 variants. Measured with immunoSEQ multiplex PCR; TCRdb has only the in-frame clones, and not every one. The table records approximately 340,000 clones, just over 90% of them present only once. This specimen was peripheral blood, taken after recovery from COVID-19. The receptors come from a human donor who had recovered from COVID-19.

The rearrangement uses TRBV6-6 and TRBJ2-1, with a weak D call TRBD2 (6 bases). V lost 5 bases and J lost 0, with 26 bases in between. Germline CDR1 is MNHNY and CDR2 is SVGAGI (reference sequence). This CDR3 region has 20 residues. This CDR3 is CASSPERVKRGRISYNEQFF. In DNA form, the CDR3 reads TGTGCCAGCAGTCCGGAAAGAGTAAAACGGGGGAGAATCTCCTACAATGAGCAGTTCTTC.

This chain connects TRBV5-1 to TRBJ2-7; D is possibly TRBD1 or TRBD2 (5 bases each). CDR1 and CDR2 (germline): SGHRS, YFSETQ. This CDR3 spans 15 amino acids. V lost 1 base to trimming and J lost 6 bases, with 17 bases between them. The CDR3 reads CASSLIGEGKGEQYF. The DNA of the CDR3 is TGCGCCAGCAGCTTGATCGGAGAGGGGAAGGGCGAGCAGTACTTC.

The chain joins TRBV11-2 to TRBJ1-3; 9 positions match TRBD1. Germline CDR1 and CDR2: SGHAT and FQNNGV. The CDR3 consists of 16 residues. The V segment lost 3 bases and the J segment 1 base; nucleotides outside the gene matches: 4. This CDR3 is CASSFTDRGSGNTIYF. CDR3 sequence (DNA): TGTGCCAGCAGCTTCACGGACAGGGGATCTGGAAACACCATATATTTT. The full variable domain, completed using reference TRBV11-2 and TRBJ1-3, is EAGVAQSPRYKIIEKRQSVAFWCNPISGHATLYWYQQILGQGPKLLIQFQNNGVVDDSQLPKDRFSAERLKGVDSTLKIQPAKLEDSAVYLCASSFTDRGSGNTIYFGEGSWLTVV.

This chain joins TRBV10-3 and TRBJ2-7; 7 nucleotides agree with TRBD1. Trimming took 6 bases from V and 2 from J; bases not matched to a gene: 10. The CDR3 spans 15 residues. In germline, CDR1 is ENHRY, CDR2 SYGVKD. The CDR3 loop reads CAIRYAQGSPYEQYF. The CDR3 coding sequence is TGTGCCATCAGATACGCACAGGGGTCCCCCTACGAGCAGTACTTC.

This rearrangement joins TRBV5-1 to TRBJ2-7; tentatively, D is TRBD2 (6 bases). The CDR3 runs 14 residues. Trimming pared 4 bases from V and 0 bases from J, leaving 11 bases between. CDR1 SGHRS and CDR2 YFSETQ come from the germline V gene. The CDR3 region is CASSPRLDSYEQYF. The CDR3 coding sequence is TGCGCCAGCAGCCCGAGACTAGACTCCTACGAGCAGTACTTC.

The J gene is TRBJ2-3, the V gene TRBV7-9, with TRBD2 identical over 8 bases. Germline V CDR1 and CDR2: SEHNR, FQNEAQ (reference sequence). The CDR3 loop spans 16 amino acids. The junction had 7 bases not matched to a gene; V was cut back by 5 bases and J by 0 bases. The CDR3 here is CASSRKLAASTDTQYF. As DNA, the CDR3 is TGTGCCAGCAGCCGAAAACTAGCGGCTAGCACAGATACGCAGTATTTT.

The chain has TRBV12-3 or TRBV12-4 and TRBJ1-1; 7 bases fit TRBD1. V was pared by 8 bases and J by 0 bases, with 3 bases of the junction left unmatched. The CDR3 extends over 13 amino acids. The CDR3 here is CASGDSLNTEAFF. Written as DNA, the CDR3 is TGTGCCAGCGGGGACAGCTTGAACACTGAAGCTTTCTTT.

The chain carries TRBV5-1 and TRBJ1-3, with 9 bases that match TRBD1. Germline trimming cut 5 bases from V and 1 base from J; bases unmatched to any gene: 4. Germline V CDR1 and CDR2: SGHRS, YFSETQ. The CDR3 length is 15 residues. This chain's CDR3 is CASRVDRGSGNTIYF. As DNA, the CDR3 is TGCGCCAGCAGGGTCGACAGGGGGTCTGGAAACACCATATATTTT.

The chain employs TRBV5-4 and TRBJ1-1; D call uncertain. V was pared by 2 bases and J by 6 bases, with 20 bases between. The CDR3 extends over 16 amino acids. Germline V lookup: CDR1 SGHNT, CDR2 YYREEE (reference sequence). The DNA of the CDR3 is TGTGCCAGCAGCTTCCTCCGTGGGGTTACCTACCCTGAAGCTTTCTTT. It encodes CASSFLRGVTYPEAFF.

The chain recombines TRBV19 with TRBJ2-7; D unresolved. V was trimmed by 3 bases and J by 6 bases, leaving 12 bases between them. This CDR3 contains 13 residues. Germline CDR1 and CDR2: LNHDA and SQIVND (reference sequence). This CDR3 reads CASSITKLAEQYF. The CDR3 bases are TGTGCCAGTAGTATTACCAAGCTGGCCGAGCAGTACTTC. The full variable domain, rest sourced from reference TRBV19 and TRBJ2-7, is DGGITQSPKYLFRKEGQNVTLSCEQNLNHDAMYWYRQDPGQGLRLIYYSQIVNDFQKGDIAEGYSVSREKKESFPLTVTSAQKNPTAFYLCASSITKLAEQYFGPGTRLTVT.

The chain has TRBV4-1 and TRBJ2-2; D unresolved. Germline loops: CDR1 MGHRA, CDR2 YSYEKL. The V end was cut by 4 bases, the J end by 0 bases, with 15 bases between. The CDR3 consists of 17 residues. CDR3 sequence: CASSLPGEGTNTGELFF. CDR3 bases: TGCGCCAGCAGCCTCCCAGGTGAAGGAACGAACACCGGGGAGCTGTTTTTT.

The V gene is TRBV6-1, the J gene TRBJ1-1, with a tentative D call TRBD1 (5 bases). CDR1 is MNHNS, CDR2 SASEGT, per germline. The V end lost 5 bases, the J end lost 4 bases, and 17 bases lay between the germline ends. This CDR3 contains 15 residues. This chain's CDR3 is CASSWEGGAVTEAFF. CDR3 DNA: TGTGCCAGCAGTTGGGAGGGAGGGGCGGTCACTGAAGCTTTCTTT.

The chain uses TRBV29-1 and TRBJ2-2; 7 bases are shared with TRBD1. Germline CDR1 and CDR2: SQVTM and ANQGSEA. Trimming at V came to 6 bases and at J to 0 bases, leaving 4 bases not matched to a gene. This CDR3 is built from 14 residues. The CDR3 nucleotides are TGCAGCGTCTCCGGGACAGCGAACACCGGGGAGCTGTTTTTT. This encodes CSVSGTANTGELFF.

V is TRBV27 and J is TRBJ1-4; tentative D call: TRBD1 (6 bases). This CDR3 has 15 residues. In germline, CDR1 is MNHEY, CDR2 SMNVEV (reference sequence). Trimming shortened V by 8 bases and J by 5 bases, and 18 bases separated the two germline ends. The DNA of the CDR3 is TGTGCCAGCGCAACCGGACAGTTTGTCAATGAAAAACTGTTTTTT. Protein sequence: CASATGQFVNEKLFF.

The chain uses TRBV19 and TRBJ1-5, with D perhaps matching TRBD1 (5 bases). V lost 6 bases to trimming and J lost 0 bases, with 12 bases between them. The CDR3 covers 15 residues. Germline CDR1 reads LNHDA; CDR2 reads SQIVND (reference sequence). The CDR3 region has the DNA TGTGCCAGTAGAACGACGGGGGATAGCAATCAGCCCCAGCATTTT. Its protein is CASRTTGDSNQPQHF.

This clone was seen more than once but under ten times. The same CDR3 arises from other DNA sequences in this sample as well. The gene calls are TRBV4-1 and TRBJ1-3, with D perhaps matching TRBD1 (5 bases). Germline V CDR1 and CDR2: MGHRA, YSYEKL. This CDR3 is built from 15 residues. The germline V and J ends were trimmed by 6 bases and 0 bases, with 12 bases remaining between them. DNA for the CDR3: TGCGCCAGCAGTCAGGGAGACAGCTCTGGAAACACCATATATTTT. Encoded protein: CASSQGDSSGNTIYF.

J is TRBJ1-2 and V is TRBV27; the match to TRBD1 covers 11 bases. The CDR3 consists of 16 residues. The J segment lost 5 bases and the V segment lost 3 bases, leaving 8 bases of the junction unmatched. In germline, CDR1 is MNHEY, CDR2 SMNVEV (reference sequence). The CDR3 coding sequence is TGTGCCAGCAGTTTTGGGACAGGGGGGTTAGGATATGGCTACACCTTC. Protein product: CASSFGTGGLGYGYTF.

The chain joins TRBV20-1 to TRBJ1-5, with a possible D match to TRBD1 (6 bases). Trimming cost V 3 bases and J 5 bases, with 17 bases left between them. Per the germline V gene, CDR1 is DFQATT and CDR2 is SNEGSKA (reference sequence). The CDR3 is 15 amino acids. Here the CDR3 DNA reads TGCAGTGCTAGTGGGACACTCGCAAGGGATCAGCCCCAGCATTTT. This encodes CSASGTLARDQPQHF.

This chain joins TRBV5-1 and TRBJ2-2; D remains ambiguous. The CDR3 loop spans 12 amino acids. Germline V gene lookup returns CDR1 SGHRS and CDR2 YFSETQ. The V end was cut by 0 bases, the J end by 9 bases, with 6 bases between. The DNA of the CDR3 is TGCGCCAGCAGCTTGGACCCCAGGGAGCTGTTTTTT. Its translation is CASSLDPRELFF. The variable domain in full, completed from reference TRBV5-1 and TRBJ2-2, reads KAGVTQTPRYLIKTRGQQVTLSCSPISGHRSVSWYQQTPGQGLQFLFEYFSETQRNKGNFPGRFSGRQFSNSRSEMNVSTLELGDSALYLCASSLDPRELFFGEGSRLTVL.

This chain links TRBV10-2 with TRBJ2-2; 8 nucleotides align to TRBD1. This CDR3 has 14 amino acids. V lost 3 bases, J lost 5 bases, and 2 bases stayed unmatched. Germline CDR1 WSHSY, CDR2 SAAADI. CDR3 nucleotides: TGCGCCAGCAGTGACAGGGGGCGGACCGGGGAGCTGTTTTTT. Its translation is CASSDRGRTGELFF.

The rearrangement uses TRBV10-2 and TRBJ1-2; 10 bases map to TRBD1. J gave up 1 base and V 5 bases, and 10 bases lay outside the gene matches. The CDR3 sequence is 17 residues long. CDR1 and CDR2 from the germline V gene are WSHSY and SAAADI. The DNA of the CDR3 is TGCGCCAGCAGTAGACGGGACAGGGGTCCCTTTAACTATGGCTACACCTTC. This codes for CASSRRDRGPFNYGYTF.

This rearrangement joins TRBV4-1 to TRBJ1-3; D unresolved. The V and J ends lost 0 bases and 4 bases respectively, with 7 bases between them. CDR3 length: 14 amino acids. CDR1 and CDR2 (germline): MGHRA, YSYEKL. The CDR3: CASSQDTVGNTIYF. The DNA of the CDR3 is TGCGCCAGCAGCCAAGATACAGTCGGAAACACCATATATTTT.

This sequence joins TRBV18 and TRBJ1-3, with D possibly matching TRBD1 (5 bases). The germline CDR1 and CDR2 sequences are KGHSH and LQKENI. CDR3 length: 16 amino acids. Deletions cut 0 bases from V and 3 bases from J, with 12 bases between. The CDR3 is CASSPPMGVRGNTIYF. CDR3 nucleotides: TGTGCCAGCTCACCACCGATGGGGGTACGTGGAAACACCATATATTTT.